Below, 30 T cell receptor beta chains from the same sample are listed, as sequenced in a study of T cells in Graves' hyperthyroidism and ophthalmopathy. Researchers amplified the TCR beta CDR3 regions from RNA transcripts. During a first-round RT-PCR of the TCR CDR3, the HTBI primer set was used. TCRdb recomputed calls from the multiplex PCR reads with MiXCR, one row per CDR3 protein. The table includes around 560,000 distinct CDR3 sequences, roughly a sixth detected once. Sequenced input: blood. All receptors come from a woman younger than 35 with Graves' hyperthyroidism.

This clonotype occurred many times. The gene calls are TRBV19 and TRBJ1-1; 10 bases fit TRBD1. With V trimmed by 1 base and J by 0 bases, 2 bases remained unmatched. Germline V gene data show CDR1 as LNHDA and CDR2 as SQIVND (reference sequence). The CDR3 extends over 16 amino acids. Written as DNA, the CDR3 is TGTGCCAGTAGTATAGGGACAGGGGGAATGAACACTGAAGCTTTCTTT. This encodes CASSIGTGGMNTEAFF.

The table lists this clonotype with a few counts. The V call is TRBV11-2, the J call TRBJ2-7; 9 nucleotides agree with TRBD1. Looked up from germline, CDR1 is SGHAT and CDR2 is FQNNGV. The CDR3 covers 17 residues. V lost 5 bases and J lost 1; bases outside the gene matches: 12. Here the CDR3 reads CASSKTARDRDSYEQYF. The CDR3 nucleotides are TGTGCCAGCAGCAAGACAGCCCGGGACAGGGATTCCTACGAGCAGTACTTC.

This clonotype was counted ten times or more. The CDR3 reads CASGGHSNQPQHF. The CDR3 DNA is TGTGCCAGTGGAGGACACAGCAATCAGCCCCAGCATTTT. V usage is TRBV2 and J usage is TRBJ1-5; TRBD1 is a possible D gene (5 bases). The CDR3 totals 13 residues. Trimming removed 9 bases from V and 1 base from J, with 10 bases in between. Germline lookup yields CDR1 SNHLY and CDR2 FYNNEI.

This clonotype has a handful of counts. The V call is TRBV30, the J call TRBJ1-2; TRBD1 is a possible D gene (5 bases). This CDR3 spans 11 amino acids. CDR1 and CDR2 from the germline V gene are GTSNPN and SVGIG (reference sequence). Deletions cut 4 bases from V and 7 bases from J, with 10 bases between. This CDR3 reads CAWTQGGGYTF. CDR3 DNA sequence: TGTGCCTGGACCCAGGGCGGTGGCTACACCTTC.

V is TRBV7-6 and J is TRBJ1-5; TRBD1 is a possible D gene (5 bases). The germline V gene has CDR1 SGHVS and CDR2 FNYEAQ. The CDR3 covers 13 residues. Trimming pared 4 bases from V and 7 bases from J, leaving 11 bases between. CDR3 loop: CASSWGVSQPQHF. The CDR3 nucleotides read TGTGCCAGCAGCTGGGGGGTATCCCAGCCCCAGCATTTT.

The chain couples TRBV6-6 to TRBJ1-6; 8 bases line up with TRBD1. Trimming took 0 bases from V and 0 from J; bases not matched to a gene: 1. From germline, CDR1 is MNHNY and CDR2 SVGAGI (reference sequence). The CDR3 covers 17 residues. The CDR3 loop reads CASSYSGTGSYNSPLHF. The CDR3 bases are TGTGCCAGCAGTTACTCGGGGACAGGCTCCTATAATTCACCCCTCCACTTT.

Ten or more counts support this clonotype. The chain recombines TRBV7-2 with TRBJ1-3; D may be TRBD1 (6 bases). Trimming removed 5 bases from V and 4 bases from J, with 15 bases in between. Germline CDR1 reads SGHTA; CDR2 reads FQGNSA. The CDR3 is 15 residues long. The CDR3 region has the DNA TGTGCCAGCAGCCGAACGGCAGGGGTCGGAAACACCATATATTTT. It is translated as CASSRTAGVGNTIYF.

This clonotype was counted many times. V is TRBV11-3 and J is TRBJ2-1; D may match TRBD1 or TRBD2 (6 bases each). Trimming shortened V by 2 bases and J by 8 bases, and 13 bases separated the two germline ends. CDR1 and CDR2 from the germline V gene are SGHNT and YENEEA. The CDR3 is 14 amino acids. The CDR3 nucleotides read TGTGCCAGCAGCTTAAGGGGGGCAGGGGATGAGCAGTTCTTC. Amino acids: CASSLRGAGDEQFF.

In this sample, this clonotype turned up many times. The rearrangement links TRBV6-5 to TRBJ1-5; no clear D gene. Germline values: CDR1 MNHEY, CDR2 SVGAGI. The ends were cut back, 2 bases at V and 1 base at J, with 9 bases in the middle. The CDR3 is made up of 15 amino acids. DNA for the CDR3: TGTGCCAGCAGTTACGGAATACCAAGCAATCAGCCCCAGCATTTT. Its translation is CASSYGIPSNQPQHF.

This clonotype has a count of ten or more. J is TRBJ2-1 and V is TRBV12-3 or TRBV12-4; 13 nucleotides agree with TRBD2. Trimming removed 4 bases from V and 4 bases from J; junction bases left unmatched: 10. The CDR3 spans 18 residues. The CDR3 DNA follows: TGTGCCAGCAGTTCACGTAGACTAGCGGGGGGACGATACAATGAGCAGTTCTTC. Translating it yields CASSSRRLAGGRYNEQFF.

The CDR3 DNA reads as TGCAGTGCTACCAGCGGGGAAGTCCAAGAGACCCAGTACTTC. Translating gives CSATSGEVQETQYF. This chain links TRBV20-1 with TRBJ2-5; 7 nucleotides match TRBD2. Germline loops: CDR1 DFQATT, CDR2 SNEGSKA (reference sequence). The trim removed 4 bases at V and 1 base at J, leaving 6 bases unmatched. The CDR3 length is 14 residues.

The chain carries TRBV28 and TRBJ2-1; TRBD1 matches at 9 bases. Germline trimming cut 6 bases from V and 7 bases from J; bases unmatched to any gene: 13. Germline assignment: CDR1 MDHEN and CDR2 SYDVKM. This CDR3 spans 16 amino acids. Here the CDR3 DNA reads TGTGCCAGCAGGTACTTACCAGGACAGGGGAATAATGAGCAGTTCTTC. It specifies CASRYLPGQGNNEQFF.

On this clonotype: A much larger clone lies a single base off, so this may be a read error. The V gene is TRBV9, the J gene TRBJ1-2; D gene ambiguous. CDR3 size: 14 residues. Germline assignment: CDR1 SGDLS and CDR2 YYNGEE. The V and J ends lost 1 base and 8 bases respectively, with 15 bases between them. CDR3 in amino acids: CASSVYGIGRGYTF. DNA for the CDR3: TGTGCCAGCAGCGTATACGGGATAGGCAGAGGCTACACCTTC.

This chain links TRBV11-2 with TRBJ1-3, with D tentatively TRBD1 (6 bases). The V and J ends lost 4 bases and 4 bases respectively, with 23 bases between them. The CDR3 is 18 residues long. The germline V gene has CDR1 SGHAT and CDR2 FQNNGV. The CDR3 sequence is CASSWRPGQRLSGNTIYF. Written as DNA, the CDR3 is TGTGCCAGCAGCTGGCGCCCGGGACAACGACTGTCCGGAAACACCATATATTTT.

As regards this clonotype: The conserved phenylalanine or tryptophan is not found at the CDR3 terminus, so this likely reflects a read error. This chain uses TRBV5-1 with TRBJ1-4; no firm D call. V was clipped by 4 bases and J by 5 bases, with 9 bases between them. The CDR3 is 13 residues long. Germline V gene sequence: CDR1 SGHRS, CDR2 YFSETQ. DNA of the CDR3: TGCGCCAGCAGCCTACGTCCCAATGAAAAACTGTTTCTT. Amino acid sequence: CASSLRPNEKLFL.

The chain recombines TRBV5-5 with TRBJ2-5; 8 positions agree with TRBD2. CDR1 and CDR2 (germline): SGHKS, YYEKEE (reference sequence). The CDR3 length is 18 residues. V lost 4 bases, J lost 2 bases, and 16 bases stayed unmatched. In DNA, the CDR3 is TGTGCCAGCAGCCCTAAGGGTGCTAGCGGGTTCTTTCAAGAGACCCAGTACTTC. Protein product: CASSPKGASGFFQETQYF.

For this clonotype: This may arise from a read error, as a much more abundant clone is one base away. The chain is built from TRBV5-1 and TRBJ2-1; no firm D call. This CDR3 has 13 amino acids. Germline CDR1 SGHRS, CDR2 YFSETQ. The CDR3 DNA follows: TGCGTCAGCACCGCCCGTGGGTACAATGAGCAGTTCTTC. This codes for CVSTARGYNEQFF.

The chain employs TRBV7-3 and TRBJ2-5; tentatively, D is TRBD1 or TRBD2 (6 bases each). The CDR3 is 18 amino acids. Germline V CDR1 and CDR2: SGHTA, FQGTGA. Deletions cut 5 bases from V and 0 bases from J, with 22 bases between. The CDR3 reads CASSPGPTGAFDQETQYF. The CDR3 DNA reads TGTGCCAGCAGCCCCGGGCCCACGGGGGCGTTTGACCAAGAGACCCAGTACTTC. Full variable domain (remainder filled in from reference TRBV7-3 and TRBJ2-5): GAGVSQTPSNKVTEKGKYVELRCDPISGHTALYWYRQSLGQGPEFLIYFQGTGAADDSGLPNDRFFAVRPEGSVSTLKIQRTERGDSAVYLCASSPGPTGAFDQETQYFGPGTRLLVL.

This clonotype was seen repeatedly, ten times or more. The chain links TRBV24-1 to TRBJ1-1; D gene unclear. Germline V lookup: CDR1 KGHDR, CDR2 SFDVKD. The V end lost 4 bases, the J end lost 4 bases, and 9 bases lay between the germline ends. The CDR3 is 13 amino acids. The CDR3 reads CATSDPGRTEAFF. CDR3 nucleotide sequence: TGTGCCACCAGTGACCCCGGCCGCACTGAAGCTTTCTTT.

The rearrangement uses TRBV20-1 and TRBJ2-7, with TRBD1 matching over 7 bases. The V segment lost 2 bases and the J segment 3 bases; nucleotides outside the gene matches: 13. CDR3 length: 16 residues. The germline CDR1 and CDR2 sequences are DFQATT and SNEGSKA (reference sequence). CDR3 DNA: TGCAGTGCTAGACAAGAAGGACAGGTTGCTTTCTACGAGCAGTACTTC. Its translation is CSARQEGQVAFYEQYF.

As for this clonotype: A much larger clone is a single base away; this may be a read error. The CDR3 DNA is TGTGCCACCAGTGATTCGCGGGATGAAGCTTTCTTT. Translation gives CATSDSRDEAFF. The chain couples TRBV24-1 to TRBJ1-1; no reliable D call. Germline CDR1 and CDR2: KGHDR and SFDVKD. V was clipped by 2 bases and J by 7 bases, with 7 bases between them. The CDR3 has 12 residues.

The rearrangement links TRBV27 to TRBJ1-3; tentative D call: TRBD1 (6 bases). CDR3 length: 13 amino acids. The germline CDR1 and CDR2 sequences are MNHEY and SMNVEV (reference sequence). V lost 6 bases to trimming and J lost 4 bases, with 10 bases between them. CDR3 sequence reads: CASRRGAGNTIYF. CDR3 in DNA: TGTGCCAGCAGGAGGGGGGCAGGAAACACCATATATTTT.

This clonotype occurred many times. The rearrangement uses TRBV30 and TRBJ2-1; D unresolved. The CDR3 contains 13 residues. The V gene's germline CDR1 is GTSNPN and CDR2 SVGIG (reference sequence). V gave up 0 bases and J gave up 4 bases, with 7 bases separating them. The CDR3 nucleotides read TGTGCCTGGAGTGTAACGGAATACAATGAGCAGTTCTTC. Its protein product is CAWSVTEYNEQFF.

This clonotype was detected a few times. The chain recombines TRBV11-2 with TRBJ2-5; 11 nucleotides agree with TRBD2. CDR1 is SGHAT, CDR2 FQNNGV, per germline. The CDR3 spans 17 residues. The ends lost 4 bases at V and 0 bases at J; junction bases unmatched: 7. CDR3 amino acids: CASSYPASGGNQETQYF. The CDR3 DNA is TGTGCCAGCAGCTACCCCGCTAGCGGGGGGAACCAAGAGACCCAGTACTTC.

The chain joins TRBV6-1 to TRBJ1-3, with no clear D. With 6 bases removed from V and 0 bases from J, the gap between germline ends came to 9 bases. The CDR3 loop spans 14 amino acids. Germline V CDR1 and CDR2: MNHNS, SASEGT. The CDR3 here is CASRDRSSGNTIYF. CDR3 coding DNA: TGTGCCAGCAGGGACCGAAGCTCTGGAAACACCATATATTTT.

In this sample, this clonotype turned up a few times. V gene TRBV4-3 combines with J gene TRBJ2-5; no clear D. V gave up 0 bases and J gave up 4 bases, with 9 bases separating them. Germline V gene sequence: CDR1 LGHNA, CDR2 YSLEER. The CDR3 is made up of 14 amino acids. The CDR3 reads CASSQDRSRETQYF. The CDR3 nucleotides read TGCGCCAGCAGCCAAGATCGCTCCCGAGAGACCCAGTACTTC.

This clonotype has just one count. The junction departs from germline at one end; a sequencing error may be responsible. The rearrangement uses TRBV20-1 and TRBJ2-1; D is ambiguous. The CDR3 has 12 residues. Germline lookup yields CDR1 DFQATT and CDR2 SNEGSKA (reference sequence). The CDR3 DNA reads as TGCAGTGCCAGCTCTTTTGTGGATGAGCAGTCCTTC. Its protein is CSASSFVDEQSF.

This clonotype was recorded many times. V is TRBV27 and J is TRBJ2-7, with 9 bases identical to TRBD2. Unmatched junction bases numbered 7, after V lost 7 bases and J lost 6 bases. This CDR3 has 13 residues. CDR1 MNHEY and CDR2 SMNVEV come from the germline V gene (reference sequence). The CDR3 DNA is TGTGCCAGCAAGGTTCTAGCGGGACCCGAGCAGTACTTC. Encoded protein: CASKVLAGPEQYF.

The chain recombines TRBV5-1 with TRBJ1-2; 9 positions match TRBD1. V shed 7 bases, J shed 3 bases, and the junction held 16 bases outside the gene matches. The CDR3 has 17 amino acids. Germline V CDR1 and CDR2: SGHRS, YFSETQ. CDR3 DNA sequence: TGCGCCAGCCGGAAAAGCGGACAGGGGAGCTTTGACTATGGCTACACCTTC. Translated: CASRKSGQGSFDYGYTF.

The chain carries TRBV9 and TRBJ2-2; D tentatively fits TRBD1 or TRBD2 (5 bases each). V lost 0 bases, J lost 1 base, and 10 bases lay in between. The CDR3 is 16 amino acids. CDR1 SGDLS and CDR2 YYNGEE come from the germline V gene. The CDR3 sequence: CASSVVGELNTGELFF. DNA for the CDR3: TGTGCCAGCAGCGTAGTGGGGGAGTTGAACACCGGGGAGCTGTTTTTT.